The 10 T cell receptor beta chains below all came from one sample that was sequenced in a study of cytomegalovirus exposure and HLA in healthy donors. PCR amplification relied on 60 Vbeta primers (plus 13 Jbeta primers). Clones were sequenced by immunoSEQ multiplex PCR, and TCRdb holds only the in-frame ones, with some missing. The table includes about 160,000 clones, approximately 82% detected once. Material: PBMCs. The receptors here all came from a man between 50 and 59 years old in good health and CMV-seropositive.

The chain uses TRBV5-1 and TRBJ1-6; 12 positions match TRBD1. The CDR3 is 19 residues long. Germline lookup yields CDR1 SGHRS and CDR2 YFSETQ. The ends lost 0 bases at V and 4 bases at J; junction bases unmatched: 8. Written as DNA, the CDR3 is TGCGCCAGCAGCTTGGAGGGGGGACAGGGGGCCTCTTATAATTCACCCCTCCACTTT. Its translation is CASSLEGGQGASYNSPLHF. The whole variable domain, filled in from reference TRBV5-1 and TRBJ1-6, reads KAGVTQTPRYLIKTRGQQVTLSCSPISGHRSVSWYQQTPGQGLQFLFEYFSETQRNKGNFPGRFSGRQFSNSRSEMNVSTLELGDSALYLCASSLEGGQGASYNSPLHFGNGTRLTVT.

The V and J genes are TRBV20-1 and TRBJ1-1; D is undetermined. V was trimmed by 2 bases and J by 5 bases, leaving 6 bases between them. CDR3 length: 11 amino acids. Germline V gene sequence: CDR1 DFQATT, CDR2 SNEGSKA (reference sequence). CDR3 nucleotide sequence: TGCAGTGCTAGATCGGGGACTGAAGCTTTCTTT. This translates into CSARSGTEAFF.

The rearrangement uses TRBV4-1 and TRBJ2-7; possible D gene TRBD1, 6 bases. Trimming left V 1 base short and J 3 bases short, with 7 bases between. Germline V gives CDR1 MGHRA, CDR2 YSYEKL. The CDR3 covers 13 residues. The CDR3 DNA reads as TGCGCCAGCAGCCAAGGGACAGACTACGAGCAGTACGTC. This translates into CASSQGTDYEQYV.

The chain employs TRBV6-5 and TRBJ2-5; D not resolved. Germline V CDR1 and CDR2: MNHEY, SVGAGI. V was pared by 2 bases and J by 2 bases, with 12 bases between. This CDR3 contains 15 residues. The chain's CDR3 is CASSYIGGAQETQYF. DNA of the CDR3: TGTGCCAGCAGTTACATCGGCGGAGCACAAGAGACCCAGTACTTC.

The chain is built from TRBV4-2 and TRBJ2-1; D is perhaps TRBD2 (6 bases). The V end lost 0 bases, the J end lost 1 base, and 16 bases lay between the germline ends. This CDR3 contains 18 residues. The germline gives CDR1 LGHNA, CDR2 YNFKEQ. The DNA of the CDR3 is TGTGCCAGCAGCCAAGATAGTGTGGGGGACTCATCCTACAATGAGCAGTTCTTC. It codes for CASSQDSVGDSSYNEQFF.

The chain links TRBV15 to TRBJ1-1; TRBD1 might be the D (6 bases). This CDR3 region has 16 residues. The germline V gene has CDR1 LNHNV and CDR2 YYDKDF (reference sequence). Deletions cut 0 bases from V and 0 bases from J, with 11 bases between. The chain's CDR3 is CATSRDSRTVNTEAFF. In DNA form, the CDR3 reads TGTGCCACCAGCAGAGATTCCCGGACAGTGAACACTGAAGCTTTCTTT.

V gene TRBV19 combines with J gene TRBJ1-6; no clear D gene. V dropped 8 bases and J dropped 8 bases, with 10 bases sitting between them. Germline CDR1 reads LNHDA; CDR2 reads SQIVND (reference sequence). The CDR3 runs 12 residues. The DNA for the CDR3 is TGTGCCAGTGGATTAGGAGATTCACCCCTCCACTTT. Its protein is CASGLGDSPLHF.

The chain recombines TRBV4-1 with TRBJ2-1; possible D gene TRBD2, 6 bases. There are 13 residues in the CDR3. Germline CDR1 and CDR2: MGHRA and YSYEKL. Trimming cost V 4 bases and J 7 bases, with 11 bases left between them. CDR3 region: CASSPMEGNEQFF. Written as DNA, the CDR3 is TGCGCCAGCAGCCCAATGGAGGGGAATGAGCAGTTCTTC.

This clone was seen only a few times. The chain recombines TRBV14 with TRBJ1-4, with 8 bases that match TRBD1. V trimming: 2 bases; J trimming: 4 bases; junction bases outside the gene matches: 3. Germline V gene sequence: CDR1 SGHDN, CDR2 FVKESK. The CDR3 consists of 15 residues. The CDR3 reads CASSQRQGFNEKLFF. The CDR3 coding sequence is TGTGCCAGCAGCCAAAGACAGGGGTTTAATGAAAAACTGTTTTTT.

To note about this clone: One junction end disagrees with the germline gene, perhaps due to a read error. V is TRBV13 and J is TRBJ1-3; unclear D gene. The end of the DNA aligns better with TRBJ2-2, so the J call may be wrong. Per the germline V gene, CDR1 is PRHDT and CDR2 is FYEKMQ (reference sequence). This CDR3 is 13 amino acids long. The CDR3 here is CASSSRNAGELFF. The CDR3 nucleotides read TGTGCCAGCAGCTCCAGGAACGCCGGGGAGCTGTTTTTT.